The following is a TCR beta chain sequence with its context. The antigen remains unidentified. PBMCs stemmed from 10 ml fresh peripheral blood. This CDR3 is built from 12 residues. V shed 3 bases and J shed 8 bases, with 9 bases lying between them. Germline-derived CDR1 and CDR2 are SGDLS and YYNGEE. TCR beta CDR3 regions were amplified from RNA. In the first-round RT-PCR of the TCR CDR3, the HTBI primer set was used. TCRdb itself ran the multiplex PCR reads through MiXCR, one entry per CDR3 protein. The sample lists 300,000 to 450,000 distinct CDR3 sequences; roughly 25% were seen once. The data derive from a study of T cells in Graves' hyperthyroidism and ophthalmopathy. Study information: Sampling of peripheral blood happened at initial diagnosis, prior to any treatment.

Study-level results: Within blood appeared most thyroid clonotypes that had expanded above 0.001. Ophthalmopathy was distinguished from stable hyperthyroidism by 13 V-J signatures.

Sequenced input: blood. The chain employs TRBV9 and TRBJ2-1; D may be TRBD2 (5 bases). This TCR came from a man between 45 and 60 years old with Graves' hyperthyroidism. Here the CDR3 reads CASSASSHEQFF. The CDR3 DNA reads as TGTGCCAGCAGCGCTAGCTCACATGAGCAGTTCTTC.